This T cell receptor beta chain was retrieved from a study of T cell repertoires in aging, cancer and after chemotherapy. Study-level background: Patients with chronic lymphocytic leukemia were sampled before and after fludarabine- or bendamustine-based chemotherapy.

Amplification of TCR beta used genomic DNA extracted from peripheral blood. Between the trimmed V and J ends, which lost 6 bases and 6 bases, there was a span of 15 bases. Germline CDR1 MNHEY, CDR2 SMNVEV (reference sequence). The CDR3 extends over 14 amino acids. Study-wide results and limits: The repertoire data cannot show anything about immunological memory following chemotherapy. Healthy donors lost TCR diversity with age mainly through richness, cancer patients through richness and evenness.

Multiplex touch-down PCR with TRB-A/B primers amplified rearranged V-D-J TRB sequences. Each CDR3 protein gets one entry after TCRdb re-called the multiplex PCR reads with MiXCR. The sample holds under 3,000 distinct CDR3 sequences, approximately 54% seen once. Points on this clonotype: Its antigen is unidentified.

The chain uses TRBV27 and TRBJ2-1; D is perhaps TRBD2 (6 bases). This sequence originates from a human donor with a blood cancer. Sequencing was performed on blood. The CDR3 here is CASRLSSDFNEQFF. CDR3 nucleotides: TGTGCCAGCAGACTTTCTAGCGACTTCAATGAGCAGTTCTTC.